A single sample gave rise to the 6 T cell receptor beta chains below, sequenced in a study of blood T cell repertoires in COVID-19 (dated by TCRdb to the early 2020s). The method was the immunoSEQ multiplex PCR assay. The table was pulled from immuneACCESS by TCRdb, which kept in-frame rearrangements only. Such tables lose some clones; where checked, under half of the loss comes from unresolved V genes, and the rest has no known cause. This sample lists about 220,000 clones; approximately 80% were detected once. Of the sample, around 9.5% falls within the top ten clones. Specimen: peripheral blood. The source is a man aged 50 to 59 with active or convalescent COVID-19.

J is TRBJ2-3 and V is TRBV4-1, with 7 bases aligning to TRBD2. V lost 6 bases, J lost 6 bases, and 15 bases stayed unmatched. This CDR3 contains 16 residues. CDR1 and CDR2 from the germline V gene are MGHRA and YSYEKL. CDR3 in amino acids: CASSSKRGDTTDTQYF. The CDR3 coding sequence is TGCGCCAGCAGTTCCAAGCGGGGCGACACGACTGATACGCAGTATTTT.

This chain connects TRBV28 to TRBJ1-5; TRBD1 might be the D (6 bases). This CDR3 comprises 15 residues. The V end lost 6 bases, the J end lost 3 bases, and 15 bases lay between the germline ends. Germline V CDR1 and CDR2: MDHEN, SYDVKM. The CDR3 DNA reads as TGTGCCAGCAGAAGTCCAGGGGATCTCAATCAGCCCCAGCATTTT. It specifies CASRSPGDLNQPQHF.

This clone has a handful of counts. J is TRBJ2-3 and V is TRBV7-9; D perhaps matches TRBD1 (6 bases). This CDR3 has 14 residues. Trimming cost V 3 bases and J 3 bases, with 10 bases left between them. Germline V CDR1 and CDR2: SEHNR, FQNEAQ (reference sequence). CDR3 loop: CASSFGTPTDTQYF. The CDR3 DNA reads as TGTGCCAGCAGCTTTGGGACACCAACAGATACGCAGTATTTT.

This clone was observed once. V is TRBV27 and J is TRBJ2-2; 10 bases fit TRBD1. V shed 7 bases and J 2 bases; nucleotides not matched to a gene: 7. The CDR3 is made up of 16 amino acids. Germline values: CDR1 MNHEY, CDR2 SMNVEV (reference sequence). CDR3 region: CASTTGTGANTGELFF. CDR3 nucleotides: TGTGCCAGCACAACTGGGACAGGGGCCAACACCGGGGAGCTGTTTTTT.

This chain links TRBV3-1 (or the pseudogene TRBV3-2) with TRBJ1-3; D remains unclear. Trimming stripped 4 bases from V and 3 bases from J, with 7 bases between. In germline, CDR1 is LGHDT, CDR2 YNNKEL (reference sequence). The CDR3 length is 13 residues. This CDR3 is CASSPSVGNTIYF. The CDR3, as DNA: TGTGCCAGCAGCCCCTCGGTTGGAAACACCATATATTTT.

The chain has TRBV4-1 and TRBJ1-5, with D perhaps TRBD1 (5 bases). Between the trimmed V and J ends, which lost 6 bases and 7 bases, there was a span of 22 bases. In germline, CDR1 is MGHRA, CDR2 YSYEKL. The CDR3 has 16 amino acids. The CDR3 bases are TGCGCCAGCAGTCCTGTAGGAGGGGAAGGCGGCCAGCCCCAGCATTTT. Amino acid sequence: CASSPVGGEGGQPQHF.